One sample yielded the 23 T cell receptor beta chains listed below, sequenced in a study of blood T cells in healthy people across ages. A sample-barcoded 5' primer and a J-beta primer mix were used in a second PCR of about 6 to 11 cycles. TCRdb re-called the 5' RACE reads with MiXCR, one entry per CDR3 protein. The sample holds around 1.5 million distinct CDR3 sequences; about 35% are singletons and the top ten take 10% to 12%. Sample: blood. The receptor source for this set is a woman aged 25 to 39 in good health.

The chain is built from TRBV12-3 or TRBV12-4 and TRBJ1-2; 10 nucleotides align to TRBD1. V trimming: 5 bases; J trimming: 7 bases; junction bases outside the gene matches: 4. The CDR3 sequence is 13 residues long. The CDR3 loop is CASSTGQGVGYTF. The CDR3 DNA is TGTGCCAGCAGTACTGGACAGGGGGTTGGCTACACCTTC.

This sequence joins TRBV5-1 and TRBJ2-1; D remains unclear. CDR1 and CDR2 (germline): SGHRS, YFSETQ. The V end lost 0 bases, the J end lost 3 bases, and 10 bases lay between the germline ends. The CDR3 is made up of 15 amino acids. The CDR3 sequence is CASSLDGNDYNEQFF. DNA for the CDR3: TGCGCCAGCAGCTTGGACGGAAACGACTACAATGAGCAGTTCTTC.

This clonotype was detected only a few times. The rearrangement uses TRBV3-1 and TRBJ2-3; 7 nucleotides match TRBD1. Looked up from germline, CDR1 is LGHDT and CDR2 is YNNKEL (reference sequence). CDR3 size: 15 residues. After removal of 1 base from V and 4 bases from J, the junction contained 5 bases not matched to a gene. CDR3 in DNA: TGTGCCAGCAGCCAAGGCAGGGGGTGGGCAGATACGCAGTATTTT. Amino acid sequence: CASSQGRGWADTQYF.

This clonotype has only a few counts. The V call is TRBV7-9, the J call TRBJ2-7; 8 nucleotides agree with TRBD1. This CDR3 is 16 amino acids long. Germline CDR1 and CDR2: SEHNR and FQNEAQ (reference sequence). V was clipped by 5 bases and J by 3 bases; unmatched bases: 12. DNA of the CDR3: TGTGCCAGCAGCGTAGACAGGGGAAATCCGAACTACGAGCAGTACTTC. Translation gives CASSVDRGNPNYEQYF.

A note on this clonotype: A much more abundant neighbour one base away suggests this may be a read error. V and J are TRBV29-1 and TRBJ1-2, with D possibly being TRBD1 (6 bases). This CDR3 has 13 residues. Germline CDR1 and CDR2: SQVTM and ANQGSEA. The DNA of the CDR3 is TGCAGCGTTGAAACCCTGACAGGCTATGGCTGCACCTTC. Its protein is CSVETLTGYGCTF. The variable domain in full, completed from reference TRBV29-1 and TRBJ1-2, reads SAVISQKPSRDICQRGTSLTIQCQVDSQVTMMFWYRQQPGQSLTLIATANQGSEATYESGFVIDKFPISRPNLTFSTLTVSNMSPEDSSIYLCSVETLTGYGCTFGSGTRLTVV.

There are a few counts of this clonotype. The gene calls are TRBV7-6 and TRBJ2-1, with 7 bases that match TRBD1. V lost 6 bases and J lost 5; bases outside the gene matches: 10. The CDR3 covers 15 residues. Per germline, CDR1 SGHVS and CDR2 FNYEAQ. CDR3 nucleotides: TGTGCCAGCAGTCGAGCCGGGACAGCAAACAATGAGCAGTTCTTC. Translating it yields CASSRAGTANNEQFF.

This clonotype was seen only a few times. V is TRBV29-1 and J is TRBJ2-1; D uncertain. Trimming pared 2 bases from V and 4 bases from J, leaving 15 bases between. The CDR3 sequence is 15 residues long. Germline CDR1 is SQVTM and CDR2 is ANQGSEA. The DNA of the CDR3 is TGCAGCGTTGAACTCAGAAAGGCGGTGTACAATGAGCAGTTCTTC. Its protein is CSVELRKAVYNEQFF.

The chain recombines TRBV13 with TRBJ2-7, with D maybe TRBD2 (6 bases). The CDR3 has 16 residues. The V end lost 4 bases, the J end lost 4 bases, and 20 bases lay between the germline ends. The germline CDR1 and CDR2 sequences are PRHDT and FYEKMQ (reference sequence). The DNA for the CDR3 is TGTGCCAGCAGCTCGAGCGGGCGAAGGGGCGCTTACGAGCAGTACTTC. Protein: CASSSSGRRGAYEQYF.

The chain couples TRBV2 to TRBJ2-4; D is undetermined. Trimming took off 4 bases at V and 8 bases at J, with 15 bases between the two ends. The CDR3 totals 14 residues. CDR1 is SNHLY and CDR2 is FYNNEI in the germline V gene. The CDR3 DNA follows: TGTGCCAGCAGTGCGGGCAGCCAGACGGACATTCAGTACTTC. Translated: CASSAGSQTDIQYF.

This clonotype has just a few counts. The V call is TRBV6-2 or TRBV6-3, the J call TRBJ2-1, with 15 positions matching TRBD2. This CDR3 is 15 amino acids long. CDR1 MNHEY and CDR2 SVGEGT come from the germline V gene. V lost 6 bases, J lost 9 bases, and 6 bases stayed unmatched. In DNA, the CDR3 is TGTGCCAGCAGACGGACTAGCGGGGGGGCCGGTGAGCAGTTCTTC. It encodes CASRRTSGGAGEQFF.

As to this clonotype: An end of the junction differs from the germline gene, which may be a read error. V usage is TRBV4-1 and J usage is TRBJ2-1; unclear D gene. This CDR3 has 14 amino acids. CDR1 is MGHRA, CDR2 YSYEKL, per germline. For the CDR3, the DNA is TGCGCCTGCAGCCAAGAGAGGCTTCACAATGAGCAGTTCTTC. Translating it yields CACSQERLHNEQFF.

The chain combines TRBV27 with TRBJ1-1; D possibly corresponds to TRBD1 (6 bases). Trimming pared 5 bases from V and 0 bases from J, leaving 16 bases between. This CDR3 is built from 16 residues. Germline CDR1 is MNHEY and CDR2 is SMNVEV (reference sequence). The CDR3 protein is CASSPQGKGMNTEAFF. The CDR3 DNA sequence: TGTGCCAGCAGTCCGCAGGGGAAGGGGATGAACACTGAAGCTTTCTTT.

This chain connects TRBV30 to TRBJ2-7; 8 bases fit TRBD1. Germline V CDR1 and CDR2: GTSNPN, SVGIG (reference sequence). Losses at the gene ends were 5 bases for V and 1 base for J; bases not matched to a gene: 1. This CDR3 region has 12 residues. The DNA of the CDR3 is TGTGCCTGGGGACAGGGTTCCTACGAGCAGTACTTC. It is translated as CAWGQGSYEQYF.

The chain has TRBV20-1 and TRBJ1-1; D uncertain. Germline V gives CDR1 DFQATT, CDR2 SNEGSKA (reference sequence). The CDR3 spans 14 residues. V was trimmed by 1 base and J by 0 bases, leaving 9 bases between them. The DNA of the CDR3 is TGCAGTGCTAGAGTAGTCACCATGAACACTGAAGCTTTCTTT. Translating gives CSARVVTMNTEAFF.

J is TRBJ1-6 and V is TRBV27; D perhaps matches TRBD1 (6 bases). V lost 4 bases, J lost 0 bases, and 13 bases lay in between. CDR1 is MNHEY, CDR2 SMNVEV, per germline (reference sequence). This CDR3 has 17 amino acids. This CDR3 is CASSSISTGSYNSPLHF. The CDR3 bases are TGTGCCAGCAGTTCAATATCGACAGGCTCCTATAATTCACCCCTCCACTTT.

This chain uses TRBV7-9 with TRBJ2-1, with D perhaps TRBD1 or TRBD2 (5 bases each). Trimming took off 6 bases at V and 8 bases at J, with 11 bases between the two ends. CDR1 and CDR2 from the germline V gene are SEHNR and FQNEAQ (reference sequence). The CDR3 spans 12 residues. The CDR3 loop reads CASSPVGDEQFF. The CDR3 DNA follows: TGTGCCAGCAGTCCCGTGGGGGATGAGCAGTTCTTC.

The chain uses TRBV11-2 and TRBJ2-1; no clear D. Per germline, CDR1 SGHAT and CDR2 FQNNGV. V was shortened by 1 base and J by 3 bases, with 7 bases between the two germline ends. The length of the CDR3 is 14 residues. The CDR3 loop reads CASSLGYVYNEQFF. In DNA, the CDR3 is TGTGCCAGCAGCTTAGGGTACGTCTACAATGAGCAGTTCTTC. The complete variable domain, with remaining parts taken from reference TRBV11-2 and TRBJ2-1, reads EAGVAQSPRYKIIEKRQSVAFWCNPISGHATLYWYQQILGQGPKLLIQFQNNGVVDDSQLPKDRFSAERLKGVDSTLKIQPAKLEDSAVYLCASSLGYVYNEQFFGPGTRLTVL.

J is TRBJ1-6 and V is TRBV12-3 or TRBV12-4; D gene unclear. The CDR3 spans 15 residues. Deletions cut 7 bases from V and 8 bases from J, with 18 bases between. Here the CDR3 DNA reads TGTGCCAGCACCCCAAGGAGGCAATTTGATTCACCCCTCCACTTT. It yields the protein CASTPRRQFDSPLHF.

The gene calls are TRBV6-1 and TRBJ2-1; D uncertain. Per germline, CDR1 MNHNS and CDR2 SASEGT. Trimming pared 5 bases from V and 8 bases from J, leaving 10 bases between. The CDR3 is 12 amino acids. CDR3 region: CASSLIWDEQFF. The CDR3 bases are TGTGCCAGCAGTCTGATTTGGGATGAGCAGTTCTTC.

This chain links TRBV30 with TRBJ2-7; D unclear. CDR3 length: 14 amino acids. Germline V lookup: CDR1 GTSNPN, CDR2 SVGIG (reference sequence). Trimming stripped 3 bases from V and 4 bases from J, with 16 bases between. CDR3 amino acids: CAWSSGTYTYEQYF. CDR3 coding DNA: TGTGCCTGGAGCTCGGGTACCTATACATACGAGCAGTACTTC.

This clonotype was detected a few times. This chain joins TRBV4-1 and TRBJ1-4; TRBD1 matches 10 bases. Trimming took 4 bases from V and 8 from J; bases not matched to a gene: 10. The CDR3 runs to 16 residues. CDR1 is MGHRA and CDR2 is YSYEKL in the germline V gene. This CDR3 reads CASSLPGQGFMEKLFF. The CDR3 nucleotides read TGCGCCAGCAGCCTCCCGGGACAGGGGTTTATGGAAAAACTGTTTTTT.

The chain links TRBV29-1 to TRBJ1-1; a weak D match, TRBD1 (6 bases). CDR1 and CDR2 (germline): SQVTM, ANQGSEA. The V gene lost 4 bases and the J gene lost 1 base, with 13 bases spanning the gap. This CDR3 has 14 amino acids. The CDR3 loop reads CSVGRNRENTEAFF. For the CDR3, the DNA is TGCAGCGTTGGCAGAAACAGGGAGAACACTGAAGCTTTCTTT.

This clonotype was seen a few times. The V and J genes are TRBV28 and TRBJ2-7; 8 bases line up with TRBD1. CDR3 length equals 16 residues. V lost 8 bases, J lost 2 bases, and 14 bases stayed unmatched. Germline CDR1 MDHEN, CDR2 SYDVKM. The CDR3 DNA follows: TGTGCCAGCCAAGATCGGGACAGGCCTCTCCCCTACGAGCAGTACTTC. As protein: CASQDRDRPLPYEQYF.